What follows are 8 T cell receptor beta chains derived from one specimen sequenced in a study of control samples from healthy donors and cancer patients. Produced via immunoSEQ multiplex PCR; TCRdb's table is partial and in-frame only. The sample lists about 110,000 clones, around 89% occurring once. Sequencing was carried out using blood. These receptor sequences come from a woman in her forties or fifties in good health.

The chain carries TRBV30 and TRBJ1-6, with 8 bases identical to TRBD1. V was clipped by 3 bases and J by 7 bases; unmatched bases: 11. The CDR3 extends over 16 amino acids. CDR1 GTSNPN and CDR2 SVGIG come from the germline V gene (reference sequence). CDR3 region: CAWRGAGGARNSPLHF. The DNA for the CDR3 is TGTGCCTGGAGGGGGGCAGGGGGCGCGAGGAATTCACCCCTCCACTTT.

The rearrangement links TRBV18 to TRBJ2-3; D not resolved. Germline-derived CDR1 and CDR2 are KGHSH and LQKENI. Trimming cost V 3 bases and J 4 bases, with 5 bases left between them. The CDR3 runs to 12 residues. The CDR3: CASSPGPDTQYF. The CDR3 DNA reads TGTGCCAGCTCACCCGGCCCAGATACGCAGTATTTT.

This sequence joins TRBV19 and TRBJ2-2, with TRBD1 identical over 7 bases. The CDR3 loop spans 18 amino acids. Germline-derived CDR1 and CDR2 are LNHDA and SQIVND (reference sequence). V was pared by 4 bases and J by 2 bases, with 13 bases of the junction left unmatched. The CDR3 region has the DNA TGTGCCAGTAGTACTAAACAGGGGACGGGCTCTAACACCGGGGAGCTGTTTTTT. Translating gives CASSTKQGTGSNTGELFF.

The chain links TRBV2 to TRBJ2-2, with D possibly matching TRBD2 (5 bases). This CDR3 region has 15 residues. The V gene lost 6 bases and the J gene lost 2 bases, with 13 bases spanning the gap. Germline-derived CDR1 and CDR2 are SNHLY and FYNNEI. CDR3 DNA: TGTGCCAGCAGGAGGGAAATGTTAAACACCGGGGAGCTGTTTTTT. Its protein is CASRREMLNTGELFF.

The chain recombines TRBV24-1 with TRBJ1-5; D possibly corresponds to TRBD1 (5 bases). Trimming removed 0 bases from V and 3 bases from J, with 5 bases in between. CDR3 length: 14 residues. Germline V gene lookup returns CDR1 KGHDR and CDR2 SFDVKD. CDR3 nucleotide sequence: TGTGCCACCAGTGATTTGGGACACAATCAGCCCCAGCATTTT. Translation gives CATSDLGHNQPQHF.

The J gene is TRBJ2-3, the V gene TRBV7-9; D is perhaps TRBD2 (5 bases). Germline CDR1 SEHNR, CDR2 FQNEAQ (reference sequence). CDR3 length: 12 amino acids. V lost 5 bases and J 7 bases, leaving 10 bases between the germline ends. The CDR3 DNA reads TGTGCCAGCAGCCCGTCGGGGTATACGCAGTATTTT. The encoded protein is CASSPSGYTQYF.

The chain has TRBV7-2 and TRBJ2-1; D is uncertain. This CDR3 spans 14 amino acids. V was clipped by 3 bases and J by 9 bases, with 15 bases between them. The germline gives CDR1 SGHTA, CDR2 FQGNSA. Here the CDR3 reads CASSLTRSGGEQFF. CDR3 in DNA: TGTGCCAGCAGCTTGACGAGATCTGGCGGTGAGCAGTTCTTC.

Only a few counts were recorded for this clone. The rearrangement uses TRBV30 and TRBJ1-3; D is unclear. The CDR3 is made up of 11 amino acids. V lost 0 bases and J 7 bases, leaving 4 bases between the germline ends. CDR1 GTSNPN and CDR2 SVGIG come from the germline V gene (reference sequence). The CDR3 coding sequence is TGTGCCTGGAGTGTCAAGAACACCATATATTTT. This codes for CAWSVKNTIYF.